The 2 T cell receptor beta chains in this list originate from one sample, sequenced in a study of CD8 T cells in Susac syndrome. RNA totalling about 0.5 to 1 ug underwent reverse transcription with random hexamers. TCRdb itself ran the immunoSEQ multiplex PCR reads through MiXCR, one entry per CDR3 protein. This table has under 250,000 distinct CDR3 sequences, around 93% appearing once. The specimen was CD4+ T cells from PBMCs. These receptors came from a human donor with multiple sclerosis.

The chain carries TRBV15 and TRBJ2-5; D remains ambiguous. There are 12 residues in the CDR3. Looked up from germline, CDR1 is LNHNV and CDR2 is YYDKDF (reference sequence). V was cut by 7 bases and J by 5 bases, with 11 bases left in between. CDR3 in DNA: TGTGCCACCAAAGGCCCTTGGGAGACCCAGTACTTC. Encoded protein: CATKGPWETQYF.

The chain employs TRBV7-3 and TRBJ2-3; D is possibly TRBD1 (6 bases). The V gene's germline CDR1 is SGHTA and CDR2 FQGTGA. The V and J ends lost 5 bases and 0 bases respectively, with 15 bases between them. CDR3 length: 16 amino acids. In DNA, the CDR3 is TGTGCCAGCAGCCGTGCAGGGGCTTTAAGCACAGATACGCAGTATTTT. Protein: CASSRAGALSTDTQYF.